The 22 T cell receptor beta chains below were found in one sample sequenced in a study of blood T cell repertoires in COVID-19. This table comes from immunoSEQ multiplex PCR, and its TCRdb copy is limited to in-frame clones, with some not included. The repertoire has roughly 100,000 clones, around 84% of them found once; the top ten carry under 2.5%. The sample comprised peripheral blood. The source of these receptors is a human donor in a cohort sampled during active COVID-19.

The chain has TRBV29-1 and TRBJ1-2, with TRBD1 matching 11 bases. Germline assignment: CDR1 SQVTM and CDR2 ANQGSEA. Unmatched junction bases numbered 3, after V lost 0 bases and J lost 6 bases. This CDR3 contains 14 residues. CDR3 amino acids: CSVEDMDRGHGYTF. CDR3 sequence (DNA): TGCAGCGTTGAAGATATGGACAGGGGGCATGGCTACACCTTC.

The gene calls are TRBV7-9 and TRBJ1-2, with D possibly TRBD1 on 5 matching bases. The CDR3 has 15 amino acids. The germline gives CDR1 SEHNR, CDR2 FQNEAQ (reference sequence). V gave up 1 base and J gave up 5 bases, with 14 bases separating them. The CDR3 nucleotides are TGTGCCAGCAGCTTAGAGGGCCGCGGGGGTTATGGCTACACCTTC. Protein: CASSLEGRGGYGYTF.

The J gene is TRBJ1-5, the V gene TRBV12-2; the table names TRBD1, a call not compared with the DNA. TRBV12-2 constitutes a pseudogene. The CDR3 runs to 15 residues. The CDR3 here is CASLLQGGSNQPQHF. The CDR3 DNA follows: TGTGCAAGCCTTTTACAGGGGGGGAGCAATCAGCCCCAGCATTTT.

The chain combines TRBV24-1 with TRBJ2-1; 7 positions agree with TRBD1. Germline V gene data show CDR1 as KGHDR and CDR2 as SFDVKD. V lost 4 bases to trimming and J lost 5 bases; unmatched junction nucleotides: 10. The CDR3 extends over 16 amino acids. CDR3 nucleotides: TGTGCCACCAGTGAACCGGGACAGTTAACGGACAATGAGCAGTTCTTC. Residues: CATSEPGQLTDNEQFF.

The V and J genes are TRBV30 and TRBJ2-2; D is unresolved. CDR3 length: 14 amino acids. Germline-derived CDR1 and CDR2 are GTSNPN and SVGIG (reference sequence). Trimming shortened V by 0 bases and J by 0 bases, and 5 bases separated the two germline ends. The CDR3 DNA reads TGTGCCTGGAGTGTACAACCGAACACCGGGGAGCTGTTTTTT. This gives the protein CAWSVQPNTGELFF.

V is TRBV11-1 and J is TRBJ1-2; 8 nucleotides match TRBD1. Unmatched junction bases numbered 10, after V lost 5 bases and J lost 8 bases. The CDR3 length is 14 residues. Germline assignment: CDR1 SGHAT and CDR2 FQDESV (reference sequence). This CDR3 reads CASSRNRGDGGYTF. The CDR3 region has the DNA TGTGCCAGCAGCCGGAACAGGGGGGATGGCGGCTACACCTTC.

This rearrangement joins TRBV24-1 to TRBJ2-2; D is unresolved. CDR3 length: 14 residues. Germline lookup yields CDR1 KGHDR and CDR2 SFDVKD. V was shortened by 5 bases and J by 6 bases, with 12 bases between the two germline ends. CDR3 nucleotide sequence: TGTGCCACCAGTGCCCCCCGGTCCCCCGGGGAGCTGTTTTTT. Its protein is CATSAPRSPGELFF.

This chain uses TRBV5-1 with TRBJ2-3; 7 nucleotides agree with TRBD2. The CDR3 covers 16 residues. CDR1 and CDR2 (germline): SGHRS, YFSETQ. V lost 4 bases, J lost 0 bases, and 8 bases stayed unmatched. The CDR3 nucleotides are TGCGCCAGCAGCCCCGGCAGTAGCGGGAGCACAGATACGCAGTATTTT. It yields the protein CASSPGSSGSTDTQYF.

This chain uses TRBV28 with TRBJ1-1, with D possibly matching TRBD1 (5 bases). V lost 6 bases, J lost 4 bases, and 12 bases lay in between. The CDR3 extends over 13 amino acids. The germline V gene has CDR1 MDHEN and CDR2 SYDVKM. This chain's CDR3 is CASSHGGSTEAFF. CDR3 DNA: TGTGCCAGCAGCCACGGGGGGAGCACTGAAGCTTTCTTT. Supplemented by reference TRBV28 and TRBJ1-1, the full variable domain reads DVKVTQSSRYLVKRTGEKVFLECVQDMDHENMFWYRQDPGLGLRLIYFSYDVKMKEKGDIPEGYSVSREKKERFSLILESASTNQTSMYLCASSHGGSTEAFFGQGTRLTVV.

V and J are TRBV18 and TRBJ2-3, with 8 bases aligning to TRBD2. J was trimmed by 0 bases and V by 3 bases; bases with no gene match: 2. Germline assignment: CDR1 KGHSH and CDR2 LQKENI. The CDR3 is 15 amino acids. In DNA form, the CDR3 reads TGTGCCAGCTCACCCGGGGGGGCGAGCACAGATACGCAGTATTTT. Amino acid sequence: CASSPGGASTDTQYF.

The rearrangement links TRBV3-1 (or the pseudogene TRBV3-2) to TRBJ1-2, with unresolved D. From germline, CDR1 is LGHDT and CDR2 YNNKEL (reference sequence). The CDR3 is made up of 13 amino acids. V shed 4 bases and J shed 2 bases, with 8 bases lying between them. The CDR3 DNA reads TGTGCCAGCAGCCTGCAGGAAAACTATGGCTACACCTTC. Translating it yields CASSLQENYGYTF.

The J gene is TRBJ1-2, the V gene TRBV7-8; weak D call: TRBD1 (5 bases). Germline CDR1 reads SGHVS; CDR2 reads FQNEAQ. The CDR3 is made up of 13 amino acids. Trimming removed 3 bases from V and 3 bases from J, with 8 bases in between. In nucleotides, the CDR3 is TGTGCCAGCAGCTTGATGACAGACTATGGCTACACCTTC. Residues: CASSLMTDYGYTF.

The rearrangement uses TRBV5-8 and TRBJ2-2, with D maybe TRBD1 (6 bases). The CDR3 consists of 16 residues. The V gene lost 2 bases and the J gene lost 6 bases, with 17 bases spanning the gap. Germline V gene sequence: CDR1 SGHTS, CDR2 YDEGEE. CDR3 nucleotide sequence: TGTGCCAGCAGCTTACCCCCCGGGGCAGGGGCCGGGGAGCTGTTTTTT. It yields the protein CASSLPPGAGAGELFF.

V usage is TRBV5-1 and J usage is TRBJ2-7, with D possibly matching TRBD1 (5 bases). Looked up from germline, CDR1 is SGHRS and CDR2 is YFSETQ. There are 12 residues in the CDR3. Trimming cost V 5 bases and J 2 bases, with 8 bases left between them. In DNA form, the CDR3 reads TGCGCCAGCAGAGGGGAAACCTACGAGCAGTACTTC. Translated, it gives CASRGETYEQYF. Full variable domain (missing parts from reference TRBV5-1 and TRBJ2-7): KAGVTQTPRYLIKTRGQQVTLSCSPISGHRSVSWYQQTPGQGLQFLFEYFSETQRNKGNFPGRFSGRQFSNSRSEMNVSTLELGDSALYLCASRGETYEQYFGPGTRLTVT.

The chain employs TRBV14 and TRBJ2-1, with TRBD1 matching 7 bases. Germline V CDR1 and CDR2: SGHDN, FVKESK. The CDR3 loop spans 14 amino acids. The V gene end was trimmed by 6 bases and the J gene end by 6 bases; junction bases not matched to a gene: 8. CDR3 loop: CASRGDRSGNEQFF. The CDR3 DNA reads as TGTGCCAGCAGGGGGGACAGAAGCGGCAATGAGCAGTTCTTC.

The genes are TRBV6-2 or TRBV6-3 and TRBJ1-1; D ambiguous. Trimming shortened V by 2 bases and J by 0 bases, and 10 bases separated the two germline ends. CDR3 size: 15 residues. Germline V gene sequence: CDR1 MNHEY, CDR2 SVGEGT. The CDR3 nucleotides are TGTGCCAGCAGTTACGAGGCCAGCATGAACACTGAAGCTTTCTTT. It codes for CASSYEASMNTEAFF.

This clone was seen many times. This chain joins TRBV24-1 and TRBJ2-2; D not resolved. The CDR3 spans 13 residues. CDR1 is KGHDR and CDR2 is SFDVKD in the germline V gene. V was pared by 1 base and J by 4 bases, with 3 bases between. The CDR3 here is CATSDFLTGELFF. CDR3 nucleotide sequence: TGTGCCACCAGTGATTTCCTCACCGGGGAGCTGTTTTTT.

CDR3 sequence: CASSQNFPSFSNQPQHF. The CDR3 DNA sequence: TGCGCCAGCAGTCAGAATTTCCCCAGTTTTAGCAATCAGCCCCAGCATTTT. J is TRBJ1-5 and V is TRBV23-1; no definite D call. TRBV23-1 is known as an ORF, though its function is uncertain. The CDR3 is made up of 17 amino acids. V was clipped by 3 bases and J by 0 bases, with 15 bases between them.

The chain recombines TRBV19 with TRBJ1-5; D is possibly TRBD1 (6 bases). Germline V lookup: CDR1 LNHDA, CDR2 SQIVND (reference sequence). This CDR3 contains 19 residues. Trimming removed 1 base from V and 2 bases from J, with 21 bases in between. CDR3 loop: CASSIGGQGIGLGNQPQHF. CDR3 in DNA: TGTGCCAGTAGTATAGGGGGGCAGGGAATAGGTTTGGGCAATCAGCCCCAGCATTTT.

CDR3 in amino acids: CSVAGQGGDNEQFF. The CDR3 nucleotides are TGCAGCGTCGCCGGACAGGGGGGGGACAATGAGCAGTTCTTC. This sequence joins TRBV29-1 and TRBJ2-1, with 10 nucleotides matching TRBD1. The CDR3 length is 14 residues. Germline trimming cut 6 bases from V and 5 bases from J; bases unmatched to any gene: 7. The germline V gene has CDR1 SQVTM and CDR2 ANQGSEA.

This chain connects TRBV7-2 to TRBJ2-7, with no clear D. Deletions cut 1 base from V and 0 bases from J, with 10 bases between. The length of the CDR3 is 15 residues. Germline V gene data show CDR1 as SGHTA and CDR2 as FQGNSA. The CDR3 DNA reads TGTGCCAGCAGCTTAGGTAATGGGCTCTCCTACGAGCAGTACTTC. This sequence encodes CASSLGNGLSYEQYF.

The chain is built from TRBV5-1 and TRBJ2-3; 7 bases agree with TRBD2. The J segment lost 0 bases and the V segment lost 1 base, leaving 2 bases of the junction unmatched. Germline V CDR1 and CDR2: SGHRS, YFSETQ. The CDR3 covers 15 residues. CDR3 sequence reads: CASSLTSASTDTQYF. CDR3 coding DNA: TGCGCCAGCAGCTTGACTAGCGCTAGCACAGATACGCAGTATTTT.